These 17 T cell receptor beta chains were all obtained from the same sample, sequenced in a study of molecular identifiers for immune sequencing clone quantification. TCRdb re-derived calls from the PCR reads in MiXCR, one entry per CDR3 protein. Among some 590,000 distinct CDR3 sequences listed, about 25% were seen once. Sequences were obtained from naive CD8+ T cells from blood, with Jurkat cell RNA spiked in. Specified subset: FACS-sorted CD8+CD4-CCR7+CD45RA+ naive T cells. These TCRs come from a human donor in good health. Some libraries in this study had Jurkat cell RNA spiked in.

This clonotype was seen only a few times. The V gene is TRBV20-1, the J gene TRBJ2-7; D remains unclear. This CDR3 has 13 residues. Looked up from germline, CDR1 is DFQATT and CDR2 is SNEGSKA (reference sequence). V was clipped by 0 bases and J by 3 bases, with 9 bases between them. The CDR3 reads CSARDLSYYEQYF. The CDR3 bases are TGCAGTGCTAGAGATCTCAGCTACTACGAGCAGTACTTC.

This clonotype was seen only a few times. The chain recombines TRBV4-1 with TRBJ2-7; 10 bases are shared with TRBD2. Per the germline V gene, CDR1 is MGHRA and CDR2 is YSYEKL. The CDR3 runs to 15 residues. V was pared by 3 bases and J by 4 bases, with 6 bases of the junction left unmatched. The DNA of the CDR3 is TGCGCCAGCAGCCAGGGCGGGACTAGCGAGTACGAGCAGTACTTC. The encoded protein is CASSQGGTSEYEQYF.

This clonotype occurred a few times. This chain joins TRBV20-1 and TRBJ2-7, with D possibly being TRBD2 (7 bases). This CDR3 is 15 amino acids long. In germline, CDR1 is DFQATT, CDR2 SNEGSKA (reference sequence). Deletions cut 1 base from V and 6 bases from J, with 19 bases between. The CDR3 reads CSARVREGGPFEQYF. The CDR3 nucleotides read TGCAGTGCTAGAGTCCGCGAGGGGGGGCCTTTCGAGCAGTACTTC.

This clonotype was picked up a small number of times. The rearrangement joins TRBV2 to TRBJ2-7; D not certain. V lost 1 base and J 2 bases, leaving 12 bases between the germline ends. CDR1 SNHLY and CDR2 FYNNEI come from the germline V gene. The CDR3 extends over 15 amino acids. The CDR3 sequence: CASSEGPSSTYEQYF. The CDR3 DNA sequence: TGTGCCAGCAGTGAAGGGCCTAGTTCTACCTACGAGCAGTACTTC.

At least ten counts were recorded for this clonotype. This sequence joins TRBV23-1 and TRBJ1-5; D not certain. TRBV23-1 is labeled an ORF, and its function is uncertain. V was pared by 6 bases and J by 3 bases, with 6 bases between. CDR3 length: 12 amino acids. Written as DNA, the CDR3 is TGCGCCAGCAGAAGGAACAATCAGCCCCAGCATTTT. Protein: CASRRNNQPQHF.

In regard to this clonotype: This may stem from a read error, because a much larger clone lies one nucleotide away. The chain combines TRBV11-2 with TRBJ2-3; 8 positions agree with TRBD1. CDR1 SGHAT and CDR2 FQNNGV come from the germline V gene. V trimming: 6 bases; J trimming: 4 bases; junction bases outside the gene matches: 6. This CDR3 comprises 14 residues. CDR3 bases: TGTGCCAGCAGTACAGGGGGTATTGCAGATACGCAGTATTTT. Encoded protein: CASSTGGIADTQYF.

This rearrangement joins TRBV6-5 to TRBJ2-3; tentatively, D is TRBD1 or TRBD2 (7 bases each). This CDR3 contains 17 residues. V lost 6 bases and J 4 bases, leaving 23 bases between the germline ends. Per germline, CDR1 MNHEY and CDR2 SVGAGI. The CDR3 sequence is CASSPFFGGQGADTQYF. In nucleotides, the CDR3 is TGTGCCAGCAGCCCATTTTTCGGGGGGCAGGGGGCAGATACGCAGTATTTT.

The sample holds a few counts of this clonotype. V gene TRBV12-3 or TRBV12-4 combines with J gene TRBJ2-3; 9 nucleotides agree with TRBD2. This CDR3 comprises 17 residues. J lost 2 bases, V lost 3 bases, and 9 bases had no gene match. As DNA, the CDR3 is TGTGCCAGCAGTTTTTTCCCGCTAGCGGGGACCACAGATACGCAGTATTTT. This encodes CASSFFPLAGTTDTQYF.

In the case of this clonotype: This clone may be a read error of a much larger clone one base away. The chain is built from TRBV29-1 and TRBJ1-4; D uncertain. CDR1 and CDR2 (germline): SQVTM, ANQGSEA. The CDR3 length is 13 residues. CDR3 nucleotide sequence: TGCAGCGTTCAGTGGGGAATAAATGAAAAACTGGTTTTT. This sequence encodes CSVQWGINEKLVF.

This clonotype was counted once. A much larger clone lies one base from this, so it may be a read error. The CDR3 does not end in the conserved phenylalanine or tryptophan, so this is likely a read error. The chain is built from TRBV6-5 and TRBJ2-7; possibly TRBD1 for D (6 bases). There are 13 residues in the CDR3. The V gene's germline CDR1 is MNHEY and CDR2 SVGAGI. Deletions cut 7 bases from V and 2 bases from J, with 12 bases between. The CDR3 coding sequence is TGTGCCAGCACCGAGGGGGTACCCTACGAGCAGTACATC. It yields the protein CASTEGVPYEQYI.

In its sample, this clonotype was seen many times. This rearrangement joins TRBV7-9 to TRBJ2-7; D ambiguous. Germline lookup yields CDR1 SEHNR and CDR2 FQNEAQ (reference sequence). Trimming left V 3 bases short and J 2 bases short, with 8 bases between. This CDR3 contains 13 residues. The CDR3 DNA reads TGTGCCAGCAGCTTTACAGAGACCTACGAGCAGTACTTC. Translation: CASSFTETYEQYF.

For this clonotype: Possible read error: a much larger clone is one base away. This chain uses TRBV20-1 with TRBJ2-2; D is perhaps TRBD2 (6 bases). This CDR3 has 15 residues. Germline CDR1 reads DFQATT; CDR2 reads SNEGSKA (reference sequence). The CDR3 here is CGARAGGIITGELFF. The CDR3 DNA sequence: TGCGGTGCTAGAGCCGGCGGGATTATCACCGGGGAGCTGTTTTTT.

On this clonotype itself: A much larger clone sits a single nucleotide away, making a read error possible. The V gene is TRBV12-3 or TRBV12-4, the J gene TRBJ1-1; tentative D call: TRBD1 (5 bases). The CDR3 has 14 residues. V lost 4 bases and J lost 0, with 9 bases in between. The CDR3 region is CASSSAQVNTEAFF. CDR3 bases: TGTGCCAGCAGTTCCGCACAGGTGAACACTGAAGCTTTCTTT.

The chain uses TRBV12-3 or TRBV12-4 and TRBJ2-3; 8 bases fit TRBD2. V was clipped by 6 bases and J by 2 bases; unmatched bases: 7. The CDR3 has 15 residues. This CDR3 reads CASSTSGGYTDTQYF. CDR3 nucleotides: TGTGCCAGCAGCACCAGCGGGGGATACACAGATACGCAGTATTTT.

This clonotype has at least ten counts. The CDR3 nucleotides read TGCAGCGTTGGAGAACAGGGGTTCGAGCAGTACTTC. Translated: CSVGEQGFEQYF. The V and J genes are TRBV29-1 and TRBJ2-7; 7 bases are shared with TRBD1. From germline, CDR1 is SQVTM and CDR2 ANQGSEA. CDR3 length: 12 amino acids. V lost 4 bases, J lost 6 bases, and 6 bases stayed unmatched.

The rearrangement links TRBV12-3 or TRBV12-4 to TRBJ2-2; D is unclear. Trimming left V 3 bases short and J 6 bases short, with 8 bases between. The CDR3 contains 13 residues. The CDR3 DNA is TGTGCCAGCAGTTTCGGGTGGGCCGGGGAGCTGTTTTTT. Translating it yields CASSFGWAGELFF.

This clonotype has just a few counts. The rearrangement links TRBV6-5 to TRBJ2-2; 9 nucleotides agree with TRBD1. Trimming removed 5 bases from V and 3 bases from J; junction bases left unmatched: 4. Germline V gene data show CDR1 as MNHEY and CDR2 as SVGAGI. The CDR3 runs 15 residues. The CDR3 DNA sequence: TGTGCCAGCAGTAGACAGGGGGTAGACACCGGGGAGCTGTTTTTT. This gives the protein CASSRQGVDTGELFF.